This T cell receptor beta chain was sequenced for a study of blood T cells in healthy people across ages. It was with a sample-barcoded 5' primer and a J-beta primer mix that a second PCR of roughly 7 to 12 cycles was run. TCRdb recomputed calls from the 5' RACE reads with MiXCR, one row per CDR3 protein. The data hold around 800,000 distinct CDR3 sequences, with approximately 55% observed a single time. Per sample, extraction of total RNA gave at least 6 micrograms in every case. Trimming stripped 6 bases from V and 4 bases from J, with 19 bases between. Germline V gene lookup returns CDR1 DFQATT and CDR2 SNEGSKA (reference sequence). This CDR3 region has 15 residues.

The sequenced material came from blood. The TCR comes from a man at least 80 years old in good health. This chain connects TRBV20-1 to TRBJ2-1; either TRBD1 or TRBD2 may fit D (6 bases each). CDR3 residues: CSALGRSTGYNEQFF. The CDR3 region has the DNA TGCAGTGCCCTAGGGAGGTCCACAGGGTACAATGAGCAGTTCTTC.